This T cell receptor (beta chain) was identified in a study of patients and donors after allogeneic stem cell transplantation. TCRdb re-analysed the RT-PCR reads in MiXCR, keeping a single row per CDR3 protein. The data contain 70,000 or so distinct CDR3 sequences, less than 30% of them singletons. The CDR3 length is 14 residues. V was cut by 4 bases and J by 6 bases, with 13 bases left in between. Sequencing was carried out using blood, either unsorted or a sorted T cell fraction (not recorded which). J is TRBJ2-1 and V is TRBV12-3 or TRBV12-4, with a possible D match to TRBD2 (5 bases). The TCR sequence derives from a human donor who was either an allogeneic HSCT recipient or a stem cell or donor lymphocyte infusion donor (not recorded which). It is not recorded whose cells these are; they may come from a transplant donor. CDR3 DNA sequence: TGTGCCAGCAGTTCCCACGGGATCCTCAATGAGCAGTTCTTC. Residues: CASSSHGILNEQFF.